The TCR beta chain described here comes from a study of neurological immune-mediated disorders. The study's findings and limits: Subjects shared no identical expanded-clone CDR3 amino acid sequences, suggesting private TCR-beta repertoires in all groups.

This CDR3 has 15 amino acids. Germline CDR1 LNHDA, CDR2 SQIVND (reference sequence). V was cut by 3 bases and J by 3 bases, with 12 bases left in between. This clonotype was seen ten or more times. Its antigen is as yet unknown. The sorted libraries started from around 1 million CD4+ or CD8+ T cells. 5'RACE employing 10-nucleotide random UMIs yielded the cDNA. TCRdb reprocessed the 5' RACE reads via MiXCR and lists one record per CDR3 protein. This table holds roughly 17,000 distinct CDR3 sequences, approximately 8.7% found once. The genes are TRBV19 and TRBJ2-1, with D unresolved. The clonotype originates from a man between 50 and 59 years old in good health. The sequencing sample was made of CD8+ T cells from blood. The CDR3 sequence is CASSILGKFYNEQFF. The CDR3 DNA reads TGTGCCAGTAGTATTTTGGGAAAATTCTACAATGAGCAGTTCTTC.